The TCR beta chain under discussion was sequenced for a study of tumor-infiltrating lymphocytes in primary liver carcinoma. Study-wide results and caveats: Roughly 7.5-25% of top clones, and no more, occurred in all five tumor regions. Overlap between tumor regions exceeded overlap of tumor with adjacent tissue or blood. Tumor specimens were characterized by a significantly higher top-250-clone fraction than blood (p = 0.039).

The CDR3 consists of 14 residues. Germline assignment: CDR1 SGHTA and CDR2 FQGTGA. V shed 5 bases and J 10 bases; nucleotides not matched to a gene: 11. About this clonotype itself: The antigen is undetermined.

Unsorted bulk tissue, roughly 20-34 mg of it, served as the source for co-extraction of RNA and DNA. Resecting the tumor surgically was how the patients' primary liver carcinoma was treated. Production of TCR beta cDNA used roughly 480 ng total RNA together with a constant-region primer. Each TCR beta library was derived from three nested multiplex PCR rounds that employed slightly modified ARM-PCR. Forward primers for TRBV1-TRBV30 and a C-beta reverse primer served the first two PCR rounds, at 10 cycles each. TCRdb reprocessed the multiplex PCR reads with MiXCR, giving one entry per CDR3 protein. Counted here are about 41,000 distinct CDR3 sequences, about three quarters occurring once; the ten biggest clones make up approximately 19%.

This TCR derives from a man aged 35 to 55 with primary liver carcinoma and hepatitis B virus infection. The sample consisted of liver tumor tissue from sampling region 2. Subset specified: tumor region T2, inferior pole. This chain links TRBV7-3 with TRBJ2-1; TRBD2 agrees at 7 bases. The CDR3 sequence is CASSPGRGKGEQFF. Here the CDR3 DNA reads TGTGCCAGCAGCCCGGGGCGGGGGAAGGGCGAGCAGTTCTTC.